This TCR beta chain was recovered during a study of early T cells in non-severe SARS-CoV-2 infection. Study context: The authors sequenced bulk RNA from unsorted whole blood, leaving chains unpaired. Regarding the study as a whole: Private and CD4 specificities were missed by VDJdb matching, which favored anti-spike CD8 responses.

Individual cDNA molecules received unique molecular identifiers. TCRdb fed the 5' RACE reads into MiXCR, producing one record per CDR3 protein. Among tens of thousands of distinct CDR3 sequences listed, about 9.8% were seen once. The germline CDR1 and CDR2 sequences are SGHDN and FVKESK. Trimming left V 0 bases short and J 5 bases short, with 14 bases between. CDR3 length: 15 residues. About this clonotype itself: Its antigen is as yet unknown.

The sequence was obtained from an adult who was a healthcare worker with PCR-confirmed SARS-CoV-2 infection or an uninfected control (not recorded which). The sample comprised whole blood. The chain combines TRBV14 with TRBJ2-7; D unclear. CDR3 DNA sequence: TGTGCCAGCAGCCAAGACGGCCGACCTAGGGACGAGCAGTACTTC. Its translation: CASSQDGRPRDEQYF.